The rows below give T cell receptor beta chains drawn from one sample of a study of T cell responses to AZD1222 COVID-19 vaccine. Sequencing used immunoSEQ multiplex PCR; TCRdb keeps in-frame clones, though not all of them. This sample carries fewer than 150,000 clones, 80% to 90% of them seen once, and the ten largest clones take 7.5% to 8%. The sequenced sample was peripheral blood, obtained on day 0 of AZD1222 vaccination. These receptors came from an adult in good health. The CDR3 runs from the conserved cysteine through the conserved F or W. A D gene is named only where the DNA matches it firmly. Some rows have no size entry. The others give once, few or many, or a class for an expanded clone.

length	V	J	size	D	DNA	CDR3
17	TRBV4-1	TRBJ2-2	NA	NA	TGCGCCAGCAGCCAAGGGCCCGGGAACTCGAACACCGGGGAGCTGTTTTTT	CASSQGPGNSNTGELFF
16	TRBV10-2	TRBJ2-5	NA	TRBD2	TGCGCCAGCAGATCAACCGGACTAGCTAGCCAAGAGACCCAGTACTTC	CASRSTGLASQETQYF
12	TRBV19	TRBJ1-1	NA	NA	TGTGCCAGTAGTATTTCCGGGCCAGCGGCTTTCTTT	CASSISGPAAFF
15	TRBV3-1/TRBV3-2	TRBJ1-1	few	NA	TGTGCCAGCAGCCAAGTCTCGGGGGCTGGAAGTGAAGCTTTCTTT	CASSQVSGAGSEAFF
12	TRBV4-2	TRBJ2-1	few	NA	TGTGCCAGCAGCCAGGAAGGTAAGGAGCAGTTCTTC	CASSQEGKEQFF
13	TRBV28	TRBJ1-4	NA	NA	TGTGCCAGCGCACAGGAAGGACGGCGAAAACTGTTTTTT	CASAQEGRRKLFF
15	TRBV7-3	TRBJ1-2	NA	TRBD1	TGTGCCAGCAGCTCTGCAGTTTCCGGGACAGGAGACTACACCTTC	CASSSAVSGTGDYTF
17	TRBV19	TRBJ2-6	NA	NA	TGTGCCAGTAGTATGGGTAACAGGCCGGCTGGGGCCAACGTCCTGACTTTC	CASSMGNRPAGANVLTF
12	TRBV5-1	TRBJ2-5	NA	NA	TGCGCCAGCAGCTTGCTTGAGGAGACCCAGTACTTC	CASSLLEETQYF
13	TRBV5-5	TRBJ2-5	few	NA	TGTGCCAGCAGCTTTACCGGGGGAGAGACCCAGTACTTC	CASSFTGGETQYF
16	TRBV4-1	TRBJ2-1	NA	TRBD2	TGCGCCAGCAGCCAAGAGCTGACTAGCCTCCACAATGAGCAGTTCTTC	CASSQELTSLHNEQFF
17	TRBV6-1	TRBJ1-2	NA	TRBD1	TGTGCCAGCAGTGAACTGGTCCTCGGACAGGGTCTATATGGCTACACCTTC	CASSELVLGQGLYGYTF
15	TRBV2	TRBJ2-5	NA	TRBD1	TGTGCCAGCAAGACTTTGGGGACAGGGAAAGAGACCCAGTACTTC	CASKTLGTGKETQYF
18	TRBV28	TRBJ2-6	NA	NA	TGTGCCAGCAGTTTATCAGGGTTAAGCCCCTCTGGGGCCAACGTCCTGACTTTC	CASSLSGLSPSGANVLTF
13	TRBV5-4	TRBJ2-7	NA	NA	TGTGCCAGCAGCTCCGGGTCGACCCACGAGCAGTACTTC	CASSSGSTHEQYF
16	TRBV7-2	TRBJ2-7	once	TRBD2	TGTGCCAGCAGCCCGGGACTAGCGGGAGGGCCCGACGAGCAGTACTTC	CASSPGLAGGPDEQYF
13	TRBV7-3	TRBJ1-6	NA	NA	TGTGCCAGCAGCACGAGGGGTAATTCACCCCTCCACTTT	CASSTRGNSPLHF
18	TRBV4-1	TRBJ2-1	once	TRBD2	TGCGCCAGCAGCCAAGACGGGACTAGCACCCACCGTTACAATGAGCAGTTCTTC	CASSQDGTSTHRYNEQFF
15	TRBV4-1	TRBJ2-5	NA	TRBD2	TGCGCCAGCTGCCTTAGCGGGGGGGCCGGCGAGACCCAGTACTTC	CASCLSGGAGETQYF
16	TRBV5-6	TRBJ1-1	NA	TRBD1	TGTGCCAGCAGCTTGTTATTCGGGACAGGGTACACTGAAGCTTTCTTT	CASSLLFGTGYTEAFF
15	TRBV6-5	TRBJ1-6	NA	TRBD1	TGTGCCAGCAGCCGCCGGGACAGGGCGAATTCACCCCTCCACTTT	CASSRRDRANSPLHF
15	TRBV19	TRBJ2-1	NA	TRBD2	TGTGCCAGTAGTATTTTCTTAGCGGGGGTCGATGAGCAGTTCTTC	CASSIFLAGVDEQFF
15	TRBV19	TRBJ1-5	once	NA	TGTGCCAGTAGTATCGGGACTGCCAGCAATCAGCCCCAGCATTTT	CASSIGTASNQPQHF
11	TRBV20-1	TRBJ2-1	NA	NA	TGCAGTGCTACTCAGTTGAATGAGCAGTTCTTC	CSATQLNEQFF
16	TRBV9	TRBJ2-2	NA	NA	TGTGCCAGCAGCGTAGGTTCTAGCGCGAACACCGGGGAGCTGTTTTTT	CASSVGSSANTGELFF
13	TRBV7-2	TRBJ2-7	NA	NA	TGTGCCAGCAGCTTTCAGGGGGGCTACGAGCAGTACTTC	CASSFQGGYEQYF
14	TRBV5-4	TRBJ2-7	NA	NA	TGTGCCAGCAGCTTGGACCCGAGCTCCTACGAGCAGTACTTC	CASSLDPSSYEQYF
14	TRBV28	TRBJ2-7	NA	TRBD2	TGTGCCAGCAGTTTCCTAGCGGGGATCTACGAGCAGTACTTC	CASSFLAGIYEQYF
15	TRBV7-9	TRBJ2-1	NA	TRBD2	TGTGCCAGCAGCCAGAGCGGGGGGACCTACAATGAGCAGTTCTTC	CASSQSGGTYNEQFF
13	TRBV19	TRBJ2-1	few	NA	TGTGCCAGTAGTATAGGAAAGAGCTTCGGGCAGTTCTTC	CASSIGKSFGQFF